This TCR beta chain was recorded in a study of T cell changes during pregnancy in multiple sclerosis. Sequencing was performed with immunoSEQ multiplex PCR; in TCRdb, only in-frame clones are kept and a portion is missing. Here the sample spans 130,000 or so clones, approximately 94% being singletons. CDR1 is SGHRS, CDR2 YFSETQ, per germline. CDR3 length: 13 amino acids. The germline V and J ends were trimmed by 1 base and 7 bases, with 11 bases remaining between them. Sequenced material: peripheral blood, taken before pregnancy. The clonotype comes from a female donor with multiple sclerosis, enrolled in a pregnancy study. This chain joins TRBV5-1 and TRBJ1-2, with TRBD1 as a possible D gene (6 bases). Here the CDR3 reads CASSLTGSGGYTF. The CDR3 DNA reads TGCGCCAGCAGCTTGACAGGGTCGGGTGGCTACACCTTC.